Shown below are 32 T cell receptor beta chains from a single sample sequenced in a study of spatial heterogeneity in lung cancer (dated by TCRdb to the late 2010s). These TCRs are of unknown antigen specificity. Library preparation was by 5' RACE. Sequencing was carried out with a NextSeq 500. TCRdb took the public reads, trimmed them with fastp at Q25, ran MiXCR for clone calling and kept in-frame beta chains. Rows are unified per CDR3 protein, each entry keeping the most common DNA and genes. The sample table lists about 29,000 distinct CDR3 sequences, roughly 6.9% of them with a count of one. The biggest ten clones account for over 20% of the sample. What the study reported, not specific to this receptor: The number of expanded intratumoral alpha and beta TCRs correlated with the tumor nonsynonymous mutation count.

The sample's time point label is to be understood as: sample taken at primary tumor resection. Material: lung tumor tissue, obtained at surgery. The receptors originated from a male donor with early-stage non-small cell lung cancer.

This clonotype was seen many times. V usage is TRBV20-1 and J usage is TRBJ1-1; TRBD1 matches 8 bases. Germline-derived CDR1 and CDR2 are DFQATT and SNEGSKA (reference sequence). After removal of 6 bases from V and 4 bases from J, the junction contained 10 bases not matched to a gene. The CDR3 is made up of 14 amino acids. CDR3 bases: TGCAGTGCCAGGGAGAGCAGGGGGCGCACTGAAGCTTTCTTT. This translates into CSARESRGRTEAFF.

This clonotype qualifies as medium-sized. CDR3 coding DNA: TGTGCCAGCAGTTTAAAGGTCCTCACAGATACGCAGTATTTT. Translating gives CASSLKVLTDTQYF. The gene calls are TRBV12-3 or TRBV12-4 and TRBJ2-3; no firm D call. Trimming shortened V by 2 bases and J by 2 bases, and 8 bases separated the two germline ends. The CDR3 runs 14 residues.

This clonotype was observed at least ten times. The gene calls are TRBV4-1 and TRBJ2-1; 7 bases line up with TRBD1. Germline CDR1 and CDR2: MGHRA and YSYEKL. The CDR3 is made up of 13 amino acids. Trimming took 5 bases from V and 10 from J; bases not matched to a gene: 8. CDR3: CASSLKQGTEQFF. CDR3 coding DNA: TGCGCCAGCAGCTTAAAACAGGGGACCGAGCAGTTCTTC.

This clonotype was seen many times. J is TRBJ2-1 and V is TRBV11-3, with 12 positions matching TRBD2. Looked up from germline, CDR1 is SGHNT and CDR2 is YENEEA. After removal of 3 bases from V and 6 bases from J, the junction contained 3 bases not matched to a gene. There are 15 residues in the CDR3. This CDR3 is CASSFRLAGVNEQFF. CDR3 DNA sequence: TGTGCCAGCAGCTTTAGACTAGCGGGGGTCAATGAGCAGTTCTTC.

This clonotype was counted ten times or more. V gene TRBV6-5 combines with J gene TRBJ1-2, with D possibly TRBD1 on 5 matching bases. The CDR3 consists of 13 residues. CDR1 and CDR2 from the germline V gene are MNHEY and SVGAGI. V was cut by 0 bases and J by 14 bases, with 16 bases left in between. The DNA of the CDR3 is TGTGCCAGCAGTTACTCGCCGCAGGGTCCTGGGACCTTC. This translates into CASSYSPQGPGTF.

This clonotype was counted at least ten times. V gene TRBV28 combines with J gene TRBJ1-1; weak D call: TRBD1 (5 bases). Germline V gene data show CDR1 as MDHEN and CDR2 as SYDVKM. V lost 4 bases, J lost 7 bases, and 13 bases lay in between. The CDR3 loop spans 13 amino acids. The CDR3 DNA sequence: TGTGCCAGCAGTTCCTATGGGGACCGTGAAGCTTTCTTT. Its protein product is CASSSYGDREAFF.

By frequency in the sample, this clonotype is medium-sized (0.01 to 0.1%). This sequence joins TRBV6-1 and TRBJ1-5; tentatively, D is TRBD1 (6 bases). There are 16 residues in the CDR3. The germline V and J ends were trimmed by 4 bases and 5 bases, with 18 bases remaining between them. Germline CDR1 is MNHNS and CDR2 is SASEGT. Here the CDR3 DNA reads TGTGCCAGCAGTGGGGGGGCAGTCTCCCGTTATCAGCCCCAGCATTTT. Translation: CASSGGAVSRYQPQHF.

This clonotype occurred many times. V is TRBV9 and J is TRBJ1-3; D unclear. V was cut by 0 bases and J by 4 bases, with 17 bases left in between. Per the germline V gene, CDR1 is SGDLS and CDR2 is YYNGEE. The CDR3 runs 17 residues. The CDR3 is CASSVATGRGSGNTIYF. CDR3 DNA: TGTGCCAGCAGCGTAGCTACGGGTCGAGGGAGCGGAAACACCATATATTTT.

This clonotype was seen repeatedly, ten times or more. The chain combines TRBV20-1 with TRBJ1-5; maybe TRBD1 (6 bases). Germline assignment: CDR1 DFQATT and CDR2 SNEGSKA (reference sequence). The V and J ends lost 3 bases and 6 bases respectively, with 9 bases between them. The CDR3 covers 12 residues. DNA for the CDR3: TGCAGTGCTAGTGAGGGGGTTCAGCCCCAGCATTTT. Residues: CSASEGVQPQHF.

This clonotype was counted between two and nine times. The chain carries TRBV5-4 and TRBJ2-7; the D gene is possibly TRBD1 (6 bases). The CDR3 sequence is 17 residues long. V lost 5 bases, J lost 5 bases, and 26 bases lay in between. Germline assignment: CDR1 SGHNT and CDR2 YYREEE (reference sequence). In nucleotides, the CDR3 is TGTGCCAGCAGACCCATGCAGGGGTCAGGCTCATCCCACGAGCAGTACTTC. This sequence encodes CASRPMQGSGSSHEQYF.

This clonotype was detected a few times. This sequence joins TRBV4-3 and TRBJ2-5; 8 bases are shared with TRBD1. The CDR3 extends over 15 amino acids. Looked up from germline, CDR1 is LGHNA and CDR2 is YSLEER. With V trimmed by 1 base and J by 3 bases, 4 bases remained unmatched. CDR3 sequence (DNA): TGCGCCAGCAGCCAAGTTGGACAGGGAAAAGAGACCCAGTACTTC. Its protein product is CASSQVGQGKETQYF.

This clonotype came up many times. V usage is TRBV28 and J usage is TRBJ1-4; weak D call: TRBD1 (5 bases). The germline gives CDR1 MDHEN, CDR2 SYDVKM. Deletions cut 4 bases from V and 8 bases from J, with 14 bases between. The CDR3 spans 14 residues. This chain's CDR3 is CASSSAQEREKLFF. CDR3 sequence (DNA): TGTGCCAGCAGTTCCGCACAGGAGAGGGAAAAACTGTTTTTT.

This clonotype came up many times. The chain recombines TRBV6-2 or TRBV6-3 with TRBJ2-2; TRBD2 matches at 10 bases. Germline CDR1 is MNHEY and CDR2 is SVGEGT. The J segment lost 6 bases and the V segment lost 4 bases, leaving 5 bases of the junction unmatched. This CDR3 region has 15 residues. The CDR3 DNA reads TGTGCCAGCAGTTGGGGGACTAGCGCCGCCGGGGAGCTGTTTTTT. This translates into CASSWGTSAAGELFF.

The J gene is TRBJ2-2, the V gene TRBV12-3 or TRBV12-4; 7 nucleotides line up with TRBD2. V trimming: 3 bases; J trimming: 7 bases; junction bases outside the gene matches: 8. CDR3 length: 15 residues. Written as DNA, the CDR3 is TGTGCCAGCAGTTTGCTCGCAGGGAGGGACGGGGAGCTGTTTTTT. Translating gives CASSLLAGRDGELFF.

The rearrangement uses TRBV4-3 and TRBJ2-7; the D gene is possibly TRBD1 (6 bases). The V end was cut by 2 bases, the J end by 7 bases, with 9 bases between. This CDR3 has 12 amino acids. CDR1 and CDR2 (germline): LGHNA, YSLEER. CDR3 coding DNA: TGCGCCAGCAGCCAAATGAGGGGGGAGCAGTACTTC. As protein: CASSQMRGEQYF.

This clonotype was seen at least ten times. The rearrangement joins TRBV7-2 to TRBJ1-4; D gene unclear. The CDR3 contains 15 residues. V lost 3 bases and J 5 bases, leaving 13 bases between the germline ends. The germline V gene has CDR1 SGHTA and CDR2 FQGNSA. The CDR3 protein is CASSLNLGGNEKLFF. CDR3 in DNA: TGTGCCAGCAGCTTGAATCTCGGAGGGAATGAAAAACTGTTTTTT.

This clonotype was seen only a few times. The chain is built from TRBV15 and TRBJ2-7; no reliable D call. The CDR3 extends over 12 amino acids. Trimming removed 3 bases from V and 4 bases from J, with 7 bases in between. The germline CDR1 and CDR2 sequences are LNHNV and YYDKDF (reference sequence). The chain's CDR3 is CATSREGYEQYF. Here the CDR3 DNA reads TGTGCCACCAGCAGGGAAGGGTACGAGCAGTACTTC.

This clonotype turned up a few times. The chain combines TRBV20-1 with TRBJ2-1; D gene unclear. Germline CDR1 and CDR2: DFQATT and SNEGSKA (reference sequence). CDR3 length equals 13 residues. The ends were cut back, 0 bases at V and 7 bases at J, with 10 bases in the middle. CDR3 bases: TGCAGTGCTAGAGATCCGACCCTAAATGAGCAGTTCTTC. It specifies CSARDPTLNEQFF.

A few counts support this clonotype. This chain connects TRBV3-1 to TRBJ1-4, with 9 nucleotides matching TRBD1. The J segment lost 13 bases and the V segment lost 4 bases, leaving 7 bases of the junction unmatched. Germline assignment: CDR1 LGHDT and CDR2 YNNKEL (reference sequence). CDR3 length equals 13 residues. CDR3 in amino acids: CASSPDRGEGLFF. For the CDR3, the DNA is TGTGCCAGCAGCCCGGACAGGGGTGAAGGACTGTTTTTT.

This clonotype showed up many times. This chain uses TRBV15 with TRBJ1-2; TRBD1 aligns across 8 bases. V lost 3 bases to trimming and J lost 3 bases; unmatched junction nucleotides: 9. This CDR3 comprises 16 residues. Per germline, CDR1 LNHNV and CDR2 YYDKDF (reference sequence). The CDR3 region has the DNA TGTGCCACCAGCAGGAGGACAGGGAAAAATTACTATGGCTACACCTTC. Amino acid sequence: CATSRRTGKNYYGYTF.

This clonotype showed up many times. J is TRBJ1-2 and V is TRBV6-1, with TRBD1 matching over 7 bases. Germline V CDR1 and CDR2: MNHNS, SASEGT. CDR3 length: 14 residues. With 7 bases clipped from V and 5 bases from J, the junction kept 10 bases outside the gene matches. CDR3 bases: TGTGCCAGCACTCCCGACAGGGCAGGGTATGGCTACACCTTC. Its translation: CASTPDRAGYGYTF.

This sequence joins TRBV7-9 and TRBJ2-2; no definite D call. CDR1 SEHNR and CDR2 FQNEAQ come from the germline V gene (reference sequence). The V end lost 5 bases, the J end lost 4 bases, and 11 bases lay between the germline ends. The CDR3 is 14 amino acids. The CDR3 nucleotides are TGTGCCAGCAGCCCTCCTTGGGGCACCGGGGAGCTGTTTTTT. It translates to CASSPPWGTGELFF.

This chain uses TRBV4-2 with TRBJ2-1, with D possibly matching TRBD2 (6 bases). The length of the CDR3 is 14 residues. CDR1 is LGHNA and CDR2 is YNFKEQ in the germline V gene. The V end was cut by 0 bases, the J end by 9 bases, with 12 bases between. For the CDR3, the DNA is TGTGCCAGCAGCCAAGATGGGACTTACTCTGAGCAGTTCTTC. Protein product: CASSQDGTYSEQFF.

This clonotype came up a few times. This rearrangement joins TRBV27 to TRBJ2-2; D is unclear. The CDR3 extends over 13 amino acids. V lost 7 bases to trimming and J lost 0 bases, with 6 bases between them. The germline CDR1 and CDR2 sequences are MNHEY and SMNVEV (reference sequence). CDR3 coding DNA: TGTGCCAGCATTCACTCGAACACCGGGGAGCTGTTTTTT. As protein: CASIHSNTGELFF.

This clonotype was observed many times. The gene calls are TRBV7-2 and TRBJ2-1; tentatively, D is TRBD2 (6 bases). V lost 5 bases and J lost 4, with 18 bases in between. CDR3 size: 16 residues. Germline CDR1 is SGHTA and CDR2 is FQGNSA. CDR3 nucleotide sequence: TGTGCCAGCAGCCTAAGACTAGGCGGACATTACAATGAGCAGTTCTTC. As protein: CASSLRLGGHYNEQFF.

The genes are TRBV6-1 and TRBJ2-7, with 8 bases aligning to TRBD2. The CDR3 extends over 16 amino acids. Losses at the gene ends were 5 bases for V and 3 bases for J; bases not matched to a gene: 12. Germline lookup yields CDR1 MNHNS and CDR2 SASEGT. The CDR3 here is CASSKETGGLNYEQYF. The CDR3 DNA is TGTGCCAGCAGTAAAGAAACGGGGGGGCTGAACTACGAGCAGTACTTC.

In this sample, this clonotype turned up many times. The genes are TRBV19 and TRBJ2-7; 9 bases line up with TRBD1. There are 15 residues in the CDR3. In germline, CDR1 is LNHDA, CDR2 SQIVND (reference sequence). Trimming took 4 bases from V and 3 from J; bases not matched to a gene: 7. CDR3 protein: CASSTRDRDLYEQYF. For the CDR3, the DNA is TGTGCCAGTAGTACCCGGGACAGGGACCTCTACGAGCAGTACTTC.

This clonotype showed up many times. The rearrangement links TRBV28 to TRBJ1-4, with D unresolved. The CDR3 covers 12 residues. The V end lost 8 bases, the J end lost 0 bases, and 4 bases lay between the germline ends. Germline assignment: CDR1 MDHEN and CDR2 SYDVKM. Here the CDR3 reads CASWSTNEKLFF. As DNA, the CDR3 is TGTGCCAGCTGGTCAACTAATGAAAAACTGTTTTTT. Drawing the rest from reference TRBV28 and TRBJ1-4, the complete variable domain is DVKVTQSSRYLVKRTGEKVFLECVQDMDHENMFWYRQDPGLGLRLIYFSYDVKMKEKGDIPEGYSVSREKKERFSLILESASTNQTSMYLCASWSTNEKLFFGSGTQLSVL.

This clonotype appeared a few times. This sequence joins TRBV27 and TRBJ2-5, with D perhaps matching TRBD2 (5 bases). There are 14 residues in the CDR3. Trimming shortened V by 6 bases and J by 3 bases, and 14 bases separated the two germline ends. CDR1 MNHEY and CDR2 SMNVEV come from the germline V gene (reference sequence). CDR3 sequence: CASRRRLTKETQYF. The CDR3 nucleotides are TGTGCCAGCAGGCGGAGGCTGACAAAAGAGACCCAGTACTTC.

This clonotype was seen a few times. The CDR3 loop is CASSQDYAGGNTGELFF. Here the CDR3 DNA reads TGCGCCAGCAGCCAAGATTACGCGGGGGGAAACACCGGGGAGCTGTTTTTT. The chain couples TRBV4-1 to TRBJ2-2, with TRBD2 identical over 8 bases. V lost 0 bases, J lost 2 bases, and 5 bases stayed unmatched. CDR3 length: 17 amino acids. Germline values: CDR1 MGHRA, CDR2 YSYEKL.

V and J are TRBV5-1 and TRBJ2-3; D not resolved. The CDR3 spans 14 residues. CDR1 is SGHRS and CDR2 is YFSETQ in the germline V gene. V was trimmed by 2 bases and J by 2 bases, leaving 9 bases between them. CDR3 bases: TGCGCCAGCAGCTTTAATTTCGACACAGATACGCAGTATTTT. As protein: CASSFNFDTDTQYF.

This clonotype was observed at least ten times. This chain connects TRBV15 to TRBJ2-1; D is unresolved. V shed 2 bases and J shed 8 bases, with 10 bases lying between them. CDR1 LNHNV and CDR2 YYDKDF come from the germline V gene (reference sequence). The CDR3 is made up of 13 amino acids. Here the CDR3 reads CATSRQGYDEQFF. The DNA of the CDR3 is TGTGCCACCAGCAGACAAGGGTACGATGAGCAGTTCTTC.